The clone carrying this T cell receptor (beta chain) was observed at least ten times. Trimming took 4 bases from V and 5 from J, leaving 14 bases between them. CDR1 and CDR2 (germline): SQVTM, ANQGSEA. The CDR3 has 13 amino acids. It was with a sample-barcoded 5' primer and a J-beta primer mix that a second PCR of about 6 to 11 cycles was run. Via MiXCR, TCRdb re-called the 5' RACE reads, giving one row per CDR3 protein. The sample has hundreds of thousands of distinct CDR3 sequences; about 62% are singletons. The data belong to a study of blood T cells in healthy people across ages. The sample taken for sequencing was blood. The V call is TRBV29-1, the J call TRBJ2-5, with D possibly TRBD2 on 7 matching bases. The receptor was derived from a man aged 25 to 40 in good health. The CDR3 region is CSVAAGGLETQYF. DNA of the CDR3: TGCAGCGTTGCCGCCGGGGGGCTGGAGACCCAGTACTTC.